Below, 9 T cell receptor beta chains from the same sample are listed, as sequenced in a study of shared clonotypes between healthy human individuals. CD45RO-negative, CCR7-positively selected cells formed the naive CD8 fraction, excluding terminally differentiated effector memory CD45RA+ cells. The method was immunoSEQ multiplex PCR; TCRdb's version includes in-frame clones alone and lacks a portion of them. The sample lists fewer than 700,000 clones, about 95% seen once, with approximately 0.12% in the top ten. Sequencing used naive CD8+ T cells sorted from blood. Receptors originate from a woman in her 30s in good health.

The chain combines TRBV28 with TRBJ1-1, with 8 bases fitting TRBD1. CDR1 and CDR2 (germline): MDHEN, SYDVKM. Germline trimming cut 2 bases from V and 4 bases from J; bases unmatched to any gene: 15. This CDR3 spans 18 amino acids. CDR3 amino acids: CASSLAPGGALGGTEAFF. DNA of the CDR3: TGTGCCAGCAGTTTAGCCCCAGGGGGCGCCCTGGGTGGCACTGAAGCTTTCTTT.

The V gene is TRBV5-1, the J gene TRBJ2-5, with D perhaps TRBD2 (6 bases). Trimming left V 5 bases short and J 5 bases short, with 19 bases between. Germline V gene lookup returns CDR1 SGHRS and CDR2 YFSETQ. This CDR3 has 15 residues. The CDR3 DNA reads TGCGCCAGCAGAGATCCGGGACTCATGGGGGAGACCCAGTACTTC. Encoded protein: CASRDPGLMGETQYF. Together with reference TRBV5-1 and TRBJ2-5, the CDR3 gives the full variable domain: KAGVTQTPRYLIKTRGQQVTLSCSPISGHRSVSWYQQTPGQGLQFLFEYFSETQRNKGNFPGRFSGRQFSNSRSEMNVSTLELGDSALYLCASRDPGLMGETQYFGPGTRLLVL.

The genes are TRBV11-2 and TRBJ1-3; D possibly corresponds to TRBD1 (5 bases). CDR3 length: 14 amino acids. V gave up 4 bases and J gave up 1 base, with 8 bases separating them. Germline V CDR1 and CDR2: SGHAT, FQNNGV. For the CDR3, the DNA is TGTGCCAGCAGCTCCGGGGGATCTGGAAACACCATATATTTT. Translated: CASSSGGSGNTIYF.

This chain links TRBV29-1 with TRBJ1-1, with D unresolved. Germline V gene data show CDR1 as SQVTM and CDR2 as ANQGSEA. Trimming took off 0 bases at V and 1 base at J, with 15 bases between the two ends. The CDR3 sequence is 16 residues long. The CDR3 loop reads CSVEDWQPESNTEAFF. The CDR3 coding sequence is TGCAGCGTTGAAGATTGGCAGCCCGAATCGAACACTGAAGCTTTCTTT. The whole variable domain, remainder taken from reference TRBV29-1 and TRBJ1-1, is SAVISQKPSRDICQRGTSLTIQCQVDSQVTMMFWYRQQPGQSLTLIATANQGSEATYESGFVIDKFPISRPNLTFSTLTVSNMSPEDSSIYLCSVEDWQPESNTEAFFGQGTRLTVV.

This clone was detected once. CDR3: CASTVHSGFDTQYF. In DNA, the CDR3 is TGTGCCAGCACCGTCCACAGCGGGTTTGATACGCAGTATTTT. V and J are TRBV6-5 and TRBJ2-3; a weak D match, TRBD2 (6 bases). There are 14 residues in the CDR3. The germline V and J ends were trimmed by 7 bases and 6 bases, with 17 bases remaining between them. Germline V CDR1 and CDR2: MNHEY, SVGAGI.

The chain combines TRBV10-2 with TRBJ2-7; D unresolved. Trimming took off 9 bases at V and 6 bases at J, with 18 bases between the two ends. The CDR3 runs to 13 residues. The germline V gene has CDR1 WSHSY and CDR2 SAAADI. CDR3 region: CASGLGLTSEQYF. Written as DNA, the CDR3 is TGCGCCAGTGGTTTGGGCCTCACCAGCGAGCAGTACTTC.

The CDR3 reads CASSLSSGPYEQYF. The CDR3 region has the DNA TGCGCCAGCAGCTTGTCTAGCGGTCCGTACGAGCAGTACTTC. The genes are TRBV5-1 and TRBJ2-7, with 7 bases lining up with TRBD2. The CDR3 consists of 14 residues. The germline V gene has CDR1 SGHRS and CDR2 YFSETQ. J was trimmed by 4 bases and V by 1 base; bases with no gene match: 5. The full variable domain, in which reference TRBV5-1 and TRBJ2-7 provide the parts outside the CDR3, is KAGVTQTPRYLIKTRGQQVTLSCSPISGHRSVSWYQQTPGQGLQFLFEYFSETQRNKGNFPGRFSGRQFSNSRSEMNVSTLELGDSALYLCASSLSSGPYEQYFGPGTRLTVT.

V usage is TRBV27 and J usage is TRBJ2-7, with D possibly being TRBD1 (6 bases). V lost 5 bases and J lost 3, with 14 bases in between. The CDR3 is 14 amino acids. Germline CDR1 reads MNHEY; CDR2 reads SMNVEV (reference sequence). CDR3 sequence: CASSAQDRNYEQYF. Written as DNA, the CDR3 is TGTGCCAGCAGTGCCCAGGACAGAAACTACGAGCAGTACTTC.

The V and J genes are TRBV5-1 and TRBJ1-1, with unresolved D. CDR1 SGHRS and CDR2 YFSETQ come from the germline V gene. V lost 2 bases to trimming and J lost 0 bases, with 8 bases between them. This CDR3 is 14 amino acids long. The CDR3 DNA is TGCGCCAGCAGCTTTCGCTCTATGAACACTGAAGCTTTCTTT. It specifies CASSFRSMNTEAFF.